The rows below give T cell receptor beta chains drawn from one sample of a study of a mutant IDH1 vaccine in newly diagnosed glioma. Sequencing was performed with immunoSEQ multiplex PCR; in TCRdb, only in-frame clones are kept and a portion is missing. The data contain 30,000 to 40,000 clones, roughly three quarters of them singletons. Source: PBMCs, taken from a glioma patient treated with radiotherapy, temozolomide or both. These receptor sequences come from a man in his forties or fifties with glioma. Some clones in this sample may be carry-over from other donors' samples. CDR3s include the opening cysteine and the closing phenylalanine or tryptophan. Each record gives: V gene, clone size, J gene, D gene, CDR3 protein, CDR3 DNA. A D gene is named only where the DNA matches it firmly. Size is stated for part of the rows, as once, few or many counts, or as a class when the clone is expanded.

TRBV2	NA	TRBJ1-1	NA	CASSDYSQGEAFF	TGTGCCAGCAGTGACTATAGCCAGGGAGAAGCTTTCTTT
TRBV18	NA	TRBJ1-3	TRBD1	CASSGTGAGNTIYF	TGTGCCAGCTCCGGGACAGGGGCCGGAAACACCATATATTTT
TRBV19	once	TRBJ1-2	NA	CASSMGGYGYTF	TGTGCCAGTAGTATGGGAGGTTATGGCTACACCTTC
TRBV18	NA	TRBJ1-1	NA	CASSPAGEFEAFF	TGTGCCAGCTCACCGGCAGGGGAATTTGAAGCTTTCTTT
TRBV7-2	NA	TRBJ2-7	TRBD2	CASSLGEGEGYEQYF	TGTGCCAGCAGCTTAGGGGAGGGAGAGGGCTACGAGCAGTACTTC
TRBV5-1	NA	TRBJ2-5	TRBD2	CASSLVSSGKETQYF	TGCGCCAGCAGCTTGGTTTCTAGCGGTAAAGAGACCCAGTACTTC
TRBV7-2	NA	TRBJ1-2	NA	CASSLNHGLFTF	TGTGCCAGCAGCTTAAACCACGGATTATTCACCTTC
TRBV6-1	NA	TRBJ2-1	NA	CASSDPRGRRRNEQFF	TGTGCCAGCAGTGACCCCCGGGGTAGGCGAAGAAATGAGCAGTTCTTC
TRBV6-4	NA	TRBJ1-6	NA	CASSDSTGLTSPLHF	TGTGCCAGCAGTGACTCGACGGGGCTTACTTCACCCCTCCACTTT
TRBV7-2	NA	TRBJ2-1	TRBD2	CASSRSGGAYNEQFF	TGTGCCAGCAGCCGGAGCGGGGGGGCATACAATGAGCAGTTCTTC
TRBV7-2	NA	TRBJ1-6	TRBD1	CASSYSTGDDSPLHF	TGTGCCAGCAGCTACTCGACAGGGGATGATTCACCCCTCCACTTT
TRBV5-8	once	TRBJ2-2	NA	CASSLAWTGELFF	TGTGCCAGCAGCTTGGCGTGGACCGGGGAGCTGTTTTTT
TRBV19	NA	TRBJ1-2	NA	CASSTEGAIYGYTF	TGTGCCAGTAGTACCGAGGGCGCAATCTATGGCTACACCTTC
TRBV20-1	once	TRBJ1-6	NA	CSAREGSLHF	TGCAGTGCTAGAGAAGGGTCTCTCCACTTT
TRBV5-1	NA	TRBJ2-2	NA	CASTSGGELSGELFF	TGCGCCAGCACCTCAGGGGGGGAATTGTCCGGGGAGCTGTTTTTT
TRBV5-4	NA	TRBJ2-7	NA	CASSLGTYEQYF	TGTGCCAGCAGCTTGGGAACCTACGAGCAGTACTTC
TRBV30	NA	TRBJ2-1	TRBD2	CAWVTSGGYRNEQFF	TGTGCCTGGGTTACTAGCGGGGGGTATAGGAATGAGCAGTTCTTC
TRBV6-5	NA	TRBJ2-5	NA	CASRKTYREQETQYF	TGTGCCAGTCGAAAGACGTACAGGGAACAAGAGACCCAGTACTTC
TRBV5-1	NA	TRBJ1-1	TRBD1	CASSQGQGGIGEAFF	TGCGCCAGCAGCCAAGGACAGGGTGGTATAGGTGAAGCTTTCTTT
TRBV5-1	once	TRBJ2-3	TRBD1	CASSQRQGGTDTQYF	TGCGCCAGCAGCCAACGACAGGGGGGCACAGATACGCAGTATTTT
TRBV25-1	NA	TRBJ2-2	NA	CASMRVSGTGELFF	TGTGCCAGCATGCGGGTATCGGGCACCGGGGAGCTGTTTTTT
TRBV6-1	NA	TRBJ1-2	NA	CASSRDSDHYGYTF	TGTGCCAGCTCACGCGACTCAGACCACTATGGCTACACCTTC